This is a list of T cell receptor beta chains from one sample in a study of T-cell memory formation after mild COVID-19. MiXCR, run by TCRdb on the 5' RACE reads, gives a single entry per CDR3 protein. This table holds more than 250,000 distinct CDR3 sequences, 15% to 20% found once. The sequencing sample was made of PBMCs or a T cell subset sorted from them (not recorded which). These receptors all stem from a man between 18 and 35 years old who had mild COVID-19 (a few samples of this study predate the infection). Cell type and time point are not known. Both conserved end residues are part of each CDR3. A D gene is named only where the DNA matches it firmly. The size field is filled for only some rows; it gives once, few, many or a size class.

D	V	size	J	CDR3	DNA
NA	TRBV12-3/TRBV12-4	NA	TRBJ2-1	CASSFRNDNEQFF	TGTGCCAGCAGTTTCCGAAATGACAATGAGCAGTTCTTC
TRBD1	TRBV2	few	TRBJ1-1	CASTTGQGPTEAFF	TGTGCCAGCACTACCGGACAGGGACCAACTGAAGCTTTCTTT
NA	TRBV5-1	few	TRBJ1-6	CASSQQLADNSPLHF	TGCGCCAGCAGCCAACAGCTAGCAGACAATTCACCCCTCCACTTT
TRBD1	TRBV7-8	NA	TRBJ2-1	CASSLPGQEATWNNEQFF	TGTGCCAGCAGCTTACCGGGACAGGAGGCGACTTGGAACAATGAGCAGTTCTTC
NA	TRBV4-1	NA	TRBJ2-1	CASSQDQPTKQFF	TGCGCCAGCAGCCAAGATCAGCCCACCAAGCAGTTCTTC
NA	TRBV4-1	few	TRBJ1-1	CASSPGPSSTEAFF	TGCGCCAGCAGCCCCGGCCCGTCGAGTACTGAAGCTTTCTTT
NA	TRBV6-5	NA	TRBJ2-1	CASSQIGGSGNEQFF	TGTGCCAGCAGCCAGATCGGGGGATCTGGCAATGAGCAGTTCTTC
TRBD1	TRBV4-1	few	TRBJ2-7	CASSQNGQGAYEQYF	TGCGCCAGCAGCCAGAACGGACAGGGGGCTTACGAGCAGTACTTC
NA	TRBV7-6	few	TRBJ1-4	CASSPGTFEGEKLFF	TGTGCCAGCAGCCCCGGGACTTTCGAAGGCGAAAAACTGTTTTTT
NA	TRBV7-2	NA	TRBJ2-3	CASSLNQASTDTQYF	TGTGCCAGCAGCTTAAATCAGGCGAGCACAGATACGCAGTATTTT
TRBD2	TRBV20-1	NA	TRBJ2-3	CSASGSSGGSDTQYF	TGCAGTGCTAGTGGGTCTAGCGGGGGCTCAGATACGCAGTATTTT
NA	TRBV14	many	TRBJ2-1	CASSPGLVNEQFF	TGTGCCAGCAGCCCCGGACTTGTCAATGAGCAGTTCTTC
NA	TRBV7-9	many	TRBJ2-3	CARQAIRGTDTQYF	TGTGCCAGGCAGGCCATCCGAGGCACAGATACGCAGTATTTT
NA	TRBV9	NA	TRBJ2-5	CASSVGPTAETQYF	TGTGCCAGCAGCGTAGGGCCGACAGCTGAGACCCAGTACTTC
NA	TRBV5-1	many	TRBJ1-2	CASSLEQNYGYTF	TGCGCCAGCAGCTTGGAACAGAACTATGGCTACACCTTC
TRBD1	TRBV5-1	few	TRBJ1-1	CASSSYRGPNTEAFF	TGCGCCAGCAGCTCGTACAGGGGGCCCAACACTGAAGCTTTCTTT
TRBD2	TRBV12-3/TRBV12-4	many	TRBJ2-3	CASSASGVDTQYF	TGTGCCAGCAGTGCTAGCGGGGTAGATACGCAGTATTTT
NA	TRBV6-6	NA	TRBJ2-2	CASSNYGRSGAGELFF	TGTGCCAGCAGCAACTACGGACGGTCGGGGGCCGGGGAGCTGTTTTTT
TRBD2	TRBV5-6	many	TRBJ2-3	CASTLGERGATDTQYF	TGTGCCAGCACCCTGGGGGAGCGGGGGGCCACAGATACGCAGTATTTT
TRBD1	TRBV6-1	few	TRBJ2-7	CASSVQGVSYEQYF	TGTGCCAGCAGTGTACAGGGGGTCTCCTACGAGCAGTACTTC
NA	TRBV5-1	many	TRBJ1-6	CASSFRLDNSPLHF	TGCGCCAGCAGCTTTCGACTTGATAATTCACCCCTCCACTTT
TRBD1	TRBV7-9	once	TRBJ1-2	CASSPSPDRGEGGYTF	TGTGCCAGCAGCCCTAGCCCGGACAGGGGGGAAGGTGGCTACACCTTC
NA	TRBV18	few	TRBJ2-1	CASVDRPSNEQFF	TGTGCCAGCGTTGACAGACCTAGCAATGAGCAGTTCTTC
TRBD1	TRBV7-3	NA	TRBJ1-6	CASSQYGTELSPLHF	TGTGCCAGCAGCCAATACGGGACAGAGCTTTCACCCCTCCACTTT
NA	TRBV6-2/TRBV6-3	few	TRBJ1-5	CASSDLGSNQPQHF	TGTGCCAGCAGCGATTTGGGTTCCAATCAGCCCCAGCATTTT
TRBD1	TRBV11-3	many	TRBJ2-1	CASSGQGRRGEQFF	TGTGCCAGCAGCGGACAGGGGCGACGGGGTGAGCAGTTCTTC
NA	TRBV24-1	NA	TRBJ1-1	CATRWGTEAFF	TGTGCCACCAGATGGGGCACTGAAGCTTTCTTT
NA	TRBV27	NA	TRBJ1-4	CASSLPPGSTNEKLFF	TGTGCCAGCAGTTTGCCCCCAGGCTCAACTAATGAAAAACTGTTTTTT
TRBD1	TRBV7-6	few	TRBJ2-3	CASSPRTGYVTDTQYF	TGTGCCAGCAGCCCCCGGACAGGGTATGTCACAGATACGCAGTATTTT
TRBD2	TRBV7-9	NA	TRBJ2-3	CASSATSGEDTDTQYF	TGTGCCAGCAGCGCCACTAGCGGGGAAGACACAGATACGCAGTATTTT
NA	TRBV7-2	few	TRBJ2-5	CASSDPQETQYF	TGTGCCAGCAGCGACCCGCAAGAGACCCAGTACTTC
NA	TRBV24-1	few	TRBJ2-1	CATSDGPGPSSYNEQFF	TGTGCCACCAGTGATGGCCCTGGACCAAGCTCCTACAATGAGCAGTTCTTC
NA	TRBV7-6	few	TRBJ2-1	CASSLGAGGSYNEQFF	TGTGCCAGCAGCTTAGGGGCCGGAGGGTCCTACAATGAGCAGTTCTTC
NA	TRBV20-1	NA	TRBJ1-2	CSAKLGRVYGYTF	TGCAGTGCTAAGTTAGGAAGGGTCTATGGCTACACCTTC
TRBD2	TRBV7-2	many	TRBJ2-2	CASSLGGRWERGGVTGELFF	TGTGCCAGCAGCTTAGGGGGGCGCTGGGAGCGGGGGGGCGTCACCGGGGAGCTGTTTTTT
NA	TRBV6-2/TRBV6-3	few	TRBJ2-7	CASSYEVQSGYEQYF	TGTGCCAGCAGTTACGAGGTACAAAGCGGGTACGAGCAGTACTTC
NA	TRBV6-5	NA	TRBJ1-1	CASSYSPMNTEAFF	TGTGCCAGCAGTTACTCGCCCATGAACACTGAAGCTTTCTTT
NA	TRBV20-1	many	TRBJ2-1	CSARSEQFF	TGCAGTGCTAGAAGTGAGCAGTTCTTC
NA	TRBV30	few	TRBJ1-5	CAWSPGGNQPQHF	TGTGCCTGGAGTCCAGGGGGCAATCAGCCCCAGCATTTT
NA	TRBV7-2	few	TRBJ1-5	CASSSWTPNSNQPQHF	TGTGCCAGCAGCTCCTGGACACCAAATAGCAATCAGCCCCAGCATTTT
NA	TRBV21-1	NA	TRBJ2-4	CASSKGTQGAKNIQYF	TGTGCCAGCAGCAAAGGGACCCAAGGGGCCAAAAACATTCAGTACTTC
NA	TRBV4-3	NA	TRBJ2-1	CASSQDWRFNNEQFF	TGCGCCAGCAGCCAAGATTGGAGATTCAACAATGAGCAGTTCTTC
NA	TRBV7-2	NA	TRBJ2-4	CASSGEAKNIQYF	TGTGCCAGCTCAGGGGAAGCCAAAAACATTCAGTACTTC
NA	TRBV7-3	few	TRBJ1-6	CASSLTPAASPLHF	TGTGCCAGCAGCTTAACTCCGGCGGCTTCACCCCTCCACTTT
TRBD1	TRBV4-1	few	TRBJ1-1	CASSQVGTEEEAFF	TGCGCCAGCAGCCAAGTTGGGACAGAAGAAGAAGCTTTCTTT
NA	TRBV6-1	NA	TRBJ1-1	CASSDRLAFF	TGTGCCAGCAGTGACAGACTAGCTTTCTTT